These 16 T cell receptor beta chains share one sample of origin, sequenced in a study of naive and memory T cell subsets (TCRdb year 2017). Summary of the overall study and its limitations: A few larger clonotypes were present in naive repertoires, particularly the CD8 repertoires, and these clonotypes were possibly memory cells re-expressing CD45RA.

These receptors' targets are unknown. Preparation of the library involved UMI-ligation and nested PCR. Sequencing relied on an Illumina MiSeq. The beta constant-region primer was an equimolar mix of two oligonucleotides covering both TRBC1 and TRBC2. Four rounds of PCR, combining the SP2 primer with nested alpha and beta constant-region primers, were used to amplify the ligated cDNA. TCRdb reprocessed the public reads (quality trimming at Q25 with fastp, clone calling with MiXCR) and kept in-frame beta chains. Every CDR3 protein is listed once, alongside the most common genes and DNA of its rows. A total of about 160,000 distinct CDR3 sequences appear in this sample, 22% of them only once. About 0.11% of the sample goes to the ten largest clones. The sample consisted of naive CD4+ T cells from blood. The cell subset or site label for this specimen denotes: naive T cells, CD45RA high CD27+. The receptors stem from a human donor in good health.

This clonotype appeared a single time. The gene calls are TRBV3-1 and TRBJ1-2; D gene uncertain. Trimming cost V 4 bases and J 4 bases, with 16 bases left between them. The V gene's germline CDR1 is LGHDT and CDR2 YNNKEL (reference sequence). This CDR3 has 15 amino acids. CDR3 sequence: CASSPKTPYSYGYTF. CDR3 bases: TGTGCCAGCAGCCCTAAGACTCCCTACTCCTATGGCTACACCTTC.

J is TRBJ1-2 and V is TRBV10-2, with D unclear. Germline CDR1 reads WSHSY; CDR2 reads SAAADI. Trimming removed 0 bases at V and 1 base at J, with 9 bases between. The CDR3 runs to 15 residues. Here the CDR3 DNA reads TGCGCCAGCAGTGAGTCGAGGCAGCTTAACTATGGCTACACCTTC. Translated, it gives CASSESRQLNYGYTF.

This chain links TRBV12-3 or TRBV12-4 with TRBJ1-6; TRBD1 is a possible D gene (6 bases). The CDR3 runs 15 residues. The ends were cut back, 5 bases at V and 12 bases at J, with 20 bases in the middle. The CDR3 nucleotides are TGTGCCAGCAGTCCAGACAGGTCCACCGGACAACCCCTCCACTTT. Encoded protein: CASSPDRSTGQPLHF.

This clonotype was found many times. The gene calls are TRBV28 and TRBJ1-2; no firm D call. CDR1 and CDR2 from the germline V gene are MDHEN and SYDVKM. The CDR3 runs 14 residues. V was shortened by 4 bases and J by 0 bases, with 9 bases between the two germline ends. CDR3 nucleotide sequence: TGTGCCAGCAGTTCTACAGCCCCTAACTATGGCTACACCTTC. Translation: CASSSTAPNYGYTF.

This clonotype has a handful of counts. This chain uses TRBV6-1 with TRBJ1-3; D unclear. Germline V gene lookup returns CDR1 MNHNS and CDR2 SASEGT. The ends were cut back, 2 bases at V and 5 bases at J, with 7 bases in the middle. The length of the CDR3 is 13 residues. The CDR3 loop reads CASSEYGRNTIYF. CDR3 DNA: TGTGCCAGCAGTGAATACGGTCGAAACACCATATATTTT.

This clonotype was detected ten times or more. The chain employs TRBV20-1 and TRBJ2-3; D remains ambiguous. This CDR3 is built from 14 residues. CDR1 DFQATT and CDR2 SNEGSKA come from the germline V gene (reference sequence). The V and J ends lost 0 bases and 6 bases respectively, with 13 bases between them. In nucleotides, the CDR3 is TGCAGTGCTAGAGACACCAATCGGGTGGATACGCAGTATTTT. The encoded protein is CSARDTNRVDTQYF.

This clonotype turned up a few times. The gene calls are TRBV2 and TRBJ1-1; D unresolved. The V and J ends lost 2 bases and 0 bases respectively, with 10 bases between them. Germline V CDR1 and CDR2: SNHLY, FYNNEI. The CDR3 sequence is 15 residues long. The CDR3 region has the DNA TGTGCCAGCAGTGAACGGCAGATCATGAACACTGAAGCTTTCTTT. Residues: CASSERQIMNTEAFF.

This chain connects TRBV6-2 or TRBV6-3 to TRBJ2-1; 7 nucleotides align to TRBD2. Per germline, CDR1 MNHEY and CDR2 SVGEGT. CDR3 length: 13 residues. The junction had 5 bases not matched to a gene; V was cut back by 2 bases and J by 10 bases. The CDR3 protein is CASSYPRGGEQFF. Written as DNA, the CDR3 is TGTGCCAGCAGTTACCCGCGCGGGGGAGAGCAGTTCTTC.

The chain is built from TRBV5-1 and TRBJ1-2; D uncertain. The CDR3 covers 14 residues. Trimming removed 4 bases at V and 6 bases at J, with 16 bases between. Germline CDR1 is SGHRS and CDR2 is YFSETQ. This CDR3 reads CASSTGTGIDGYTF. CDR3 DNA: TGCGCCAGCAGCACCGGAACGGGTATTGATGGCTACACCTTC.

In this sample, this clonotype turned up a few times. The chain combines TRBV28 with TRBJ2-1; no firm D call. Germline V gene lookup returns CDR1 MDHEN and CDR2 SYDVKM. The CDR3 is 14 amino acids. Trimming shortened V by 5 bases and J by 3 bases, and 11 bases separated the two germline ends. In nucleotides, the CDR3 is TGTGCCAGCAGTAGGTGGACGATCTACAATGAGCAGTTCTTC. Translating gives CASSRWTIYNEQFF.

This clonotype was seen at least ten times. J is TRBJ2-4 and V is TRBV29-1; the D is unclear. The CDR3 is 14 residues long. CDR1 is SQVTM, CDR2 ANQGSEA, per germline. Trimming pared 4 bases from V and 0 bases from J, leaving 10 bases between. In DNA, the CDR3 is TGCAGCGTTGCCCCGAACGCAGCCAAAAACATTCAGTACTTC. Translation gives CSVAPNAAKNIQYF. Supplemented by reference TRBV29-1 and TRBJ2-4, the full variable domain reads SAVISQKPSRDICQRGTSLTIQCQVDSQVTMMFWYRQQPGQSLTLIATANQGSEATYESGFVIDKFPISRPNLTFSTLTVSNMSPEDSSIYLCSVAPNAAKNIQYFGAGTRLSVL.

The rearrangement uses TRBV18 and TRBJ2-7; D remains unclear. Germline CDR1 is KGHSH and CDR2 is LQKENI. This CDR3 spans 14 amino acids. The V and J ends lost 1 base and 0 bases respectively, with 7 bases between them. CDR3 loop: CASSPQGSSYEQYF. As DNA, the CDR3 is TGTGCCAGCTCACCACAGGGCAGCTCCTACGAGCAGTACTTC.

This clonotype was detected only a few times. V is TRBV29-1 and J is TRBJ2-5, with a weak D call TRBD1 (5 bases). Trimming shortened V by 3 bases and J by 5 bases, and 22 bases separated the two germline ends. The germline V gene has CDR1 SQVTM and CDR2 ANQGSEA. This CDR3 has 16 amino acids. The DNA for the CDR3 is TGCAGCGTTGAGGGAACAAGACAGTTCGGGCTGGAGACCCAGTACTTC. It translates to CSVEGTRQFGLETQYF. Complete variable domain (other parts from reference TRBV29-1 and TRBJ2-5): SAVISQKPSRDICQRGTSLTIQCQVDSQVTMMFWYRQQPGQSLTLIATANQGSEATYESGFVIDKFPISRPNLTFSTLTVSNMSPEDSSIYLCSVEGTRQFGLETQYFGPGTRLLVL.

V is TRBV11-3 and J is TRBJ1-5, with D tentatively TRBD1 (6 bases). The CDR3 runs 18 residues. V lost 0 bases to trimming and J lost 7 bases, with 22 bases between them. The germline CDR1 and CDR2 sequences are SGHNT and YENEEA. The CDR3 DNA follows: TGTGCCAGCAGCTTAGAGGCTCCCAGGGGCGGCGGAGGGCAGCCCCAGCATTTT. This translates into CASSLEAPRGGGGQPQHF.

This chain links TRBV28 with TRBJ2-3, with D perhaps matching TRBD1 (5 bases). Germline V gene data show CDR1 as MDHEN and CDR2 as SYDVKM. The CDR3 extends over 14 amino acids. Trimming took off 2 bases at V and 2 bases at J, with 8 bases between the two ends. This chain's CDR3 is CASSLNRITDTQYF. CDR3 DNA: TGTGCCAGCAGTTTAAACAGGATCACAGATACGCAGTATTTT.

This clonotype occurred many times. The CDR3 region has the DNA TGTGCCAGCAGTTACGCCGCCAGGAGTAGCAATCAGCCCCAGCATTTT. As protein: CASSYAARSSNQPQHF. The chain couples TRBV6-2 or TRBV6-3 to TRBJ1-5; D unresolved. Trimming removed 2 bases at V and 0 bases at J, with 11 bases between. The CDR3 covers 16 residues. The germline CDR1 and CDR2 sequences are MNHEY and SVGEGT.